Listed here are 8 T cell receptor beta chains from one sample, sequenced in a study of blood T cell repertoires in COVID-19. Sequenced by immunoSEQ multiplex PCR; TCRdb stores in-frame clones only, minus some. The repertoire has about 240,000 clones, more than 75% of them found once; the top ten carry roughly an eighth. The sequenced sample consisted of peripheral blood. Source of these receptors: a woman aged 60 to 75 with active or convalescent COVID-19.

This clone was detected once. The chain has TRBV6-5 and TRBJ2-7; TRBD1 matches 9 bases. Unmatched junction bases numbered 10, after V lost 6 bases and J lost 4 bases. Germline V gene sequence: CDR1 MNHEY, CDR2 SVGAGI. CDR3 size: 15 residues. The CDR3 DNA follows: TGTGCCAGCAGCGGGACAGGGACAAACTCTTACGAGCAGTACTTC. Protein sequence: CASSGTGTNSYEQYF.

Here the CDR3 reads CASSLDGQGNQPQHF. In nucleotides, the CDR3 is TGTGCCAGCAGCTTAGACGGACAGGGCAATCAGCCCCAGCATTTT. The chain combines TRBV7-2 with TRBJ1-5, with 7 bases that match TRBD1. Germline CDR1 is SGHTA and CDR2 is FQGNSA. The length of the CDR3 is 15 residues. V gave up 1 base and J gave up 2 bases; unmatched junction bases: 2.

The chain couples TRBV12-3 or TRBV12-4 to TRBJ1-2; 8 bases agree with TRBD1. Germline trimming cut 5 bases from V and 3 bases from J; bases unmatched to any gene: 2. The CDR3 length is 13 residues. The CDR3 protein is CASSSRGHYGYTF. The DNA of the CDR3 is TGTGCCAGCAGTAGCAGGGGGCACTATGGCTACACCTTC.

The chain is built from TRBV5-1 and TRBJ2-1; weak D call: TRBD1 (6 bases). Trimming stripped 2 bases from V and 6 bases from J, with 12 bases between. This CDR3 spans 14 amino acids. Looked up from germline, CDR1 is SGHRS and CDR2 is YFSETQ. The CDR3 region has the DNA TGCGCCAGCAGCTTAGGGACATGGGGCAATGAGCAGTTCTTC. Translated, it gives CASSLGTWGNEQFF.

This clone was counted a single time. The chain is built from TRBV2 and TRBJ2-7; no definite D call. The length of the CDR3 is 15 residues. V was cut by 7 bases and J by 2 bases, with 18 bases left in between. CDR1 and CDR2 (germline): SNHLY, FYNNEI. DNA for the CDR3: TGTGCCAGCAATCGAGATCCGACGGGTACCTACGAGCAGTACTTC. It encodes CASNRDPTGTYEQYF.

This clone came up a few times. The rearrangement joins TRBV7-2 to TRBJ1-1; 7 positions match TRBD1. V lost 3 bases, J lost 0 bases, and 7 bases stayed unmatched. Germline V gene data show CDR1 as SGHTA and CDR2 as FQGNSA. CDR3 length equals 16 residues. The CDR3 loop is CASSFLGGAMNTEAFF. CDR3 nucleotide sequence: TGTGCCAGCAGCTTTCTAGGGGGCGCGATGAACACTGAAGCTTTCTTT.

The CDR3 spells CSVEDRAGGYGYTF. CDR3 coding DNA: TGCAGCGTTGAAGATCGGGCGGGGGGCTATGGCTACACCTTC. The rearrangement links TRBV29-1 to TRBJ1-2; possibly TRBD1 for D (5 bases). This CDR3 comprises 14 residues. Deletions cut 0 bases from V and 4 bases from J, with 12 bases between. Germline V lookup: CDR1 SQVTM, CDR2 ANQGSEA.

The chain combines TRBV5-1 with TRBJ1-6; 10 bases line up with TRBD1. The V gene's germline CDR1 is SGHRS and CDR2 YFSETQ. Losses at the gene ends were 4 bases for V and 4 bases for J; bases not matched to a gene: 2. The CDR3 has 15 residues. In DNA form, the CDR3 reads TGCGCCAGCAGCGCGGGACAGGGGTATAATTCACCCCTCCACTTT. Amino acids: CASSAGQGYNSPLHF.